This T cell receptor (beta chain) was sequenced in a study of T-cell reconstitution after alpha-beta-depleted transplantation in children. Preparation of the TCRbeta library was carried out with unique molecular identifiers. TCRdb re-called the PCR reads through MiXCR, storing one row per CDR3 protein. Of under 35,000 distinct CDR3 sequences in the sample, 6.3% were seen once. Study-wide results and limits: At day 60, the high TCRbeta diversity found in some patients originated from recipient T cells and thymic progenitors that had survived. T-cell counts and diversity at one year post-transplant came mainly from newly produced T cells. Alpha-beta T cells present about two months after transplant were reported to originate from several hundred expanded graft clones.

This CDR3 spans 15 amino acids. Trimming removed 3 bases at V and 4 bases at J, with 15 bases between. CDR1 and CDR2 from the germline V gene are MNHEY and SMNVEV (reference sequence). At least ten counts were recorded for this clonotype. The antigen is not known. This material consisted of PBMCs, mostly from graft donor cells, taken 180 days after TCRalphabeta/CD19-depleted stem cell transplant. This chain joins TRBV27 and TRBJ1-1, with a weak D call TRBD1 (6 bases). This receptor was taken from a male patient between 5 and 17 years old who had a stem cell transplant for acute myeloid leukemia, so the T cells may come from the graft donor. The CDR3 is CASSFGRGLSTEAFF. Written as DNA, the CDR3 is TGTGCCAGCAGTTTCGGCAGGGGTCTGAGCACTGAAGCTTTCTTT.